Following are 20 T cell receptor beta chains from one sample sequenced in a study of T cells in Graves' hyperthyroidism and ophthalmopathy. Amplified TCR beta CDR3 regions derived from RNA transcripts. When the TCR CDR3 underwent first-round RT-PCR, the HTBI primer set was used. MiXCR, run by TCRdb on the multiplex PCR reads, gives a single entry per CDR3 protein. The table lists a few hundred thousand distinct CDR3 sequences, about 15% of them singletons, with 30% to 35% in the top ten. The specimen sequenced was blood. All receptors derive from a woman aged 30 to 39 with Graves' hyperthyroidism.

This clonotype was counted many times. The genes are TRBV19 and TRBJ2-2; D gene ambiguous. The germline CDR1 and CDR2 sequences are LNHDA and SQIVND (reference sequence). The CDR3 totals 15 residues. Trimming left V 2 bases short and J 6 bases short, with 13 bases between. CDR3 in amino acids: CASSISGTYPGELFF. In DNA form, the CDR3 reads TGTGCCAGTAGTATATCAGGCACATATCCCGGGGAGCTGTTTTTT.

This clonotype was picked up a small number of times. The chain is built from TRBV30 and TRBJ2-7; 8 nucleotides line up with TRBD2. Germline CDR1 GTSNPN, CDR2 SVGIG (reference sequence). The CDR3 covers 14 residues. V lost 0 bases and J lost 5; bases outside the gene matches: 6. CDR3 DNA sequence: TGTGCCTGGAGTGTTTCAAGCGGGAGCGACGAGCAGTACTTC. It specifies CAWSVSSGSDEQYF.

The chain carries TRBV20-1 and TRBJ2-1; 14 bases line up with TRBD2. This CDR3 region has 17 residues. The germline V gene encodes CDR1 DFQATT and CDR2 SNEGSKA (reference sequence). V gave up 2 bases and J gave up 13 bases; unmatched junction bases: 16. The DNA of the CDR3 is TGCAGTGCTAGACCCCACGAGGGACTAGCGGGAGCAAATCCCCAGTTCTTC. The encoded protein is CSARPHEGLAGANPQFF.

CDR3 sequence reads: CAISEGGELAGDEQYF. The CDR3 DNA is TGTGCCATCAGTGAGGGGGGAGAACTAGCGGGAGACGAGCAGTACTTC. The chain joins TRBV10-3 to TRBJ2-7; 11 positions match TRBD2. The CDR3 runs to 16 residues. The germline CDR1 and CDR2 sequences are ENHRY and SYGVKD. V shed 2 bases, J shed 5 bases, and the junction held 8 bases outside the gene matches.

The table lists this clonotype with many counts. The J gene is TRBJ2-5, the V gene TRBV5-5; TRBD1 is a possible D gene (5 bases). Germline V gene lookup returns CDR1 SGHKS and CDR2 YYEKEE (reference sequence). The CDR3 spans 14 residues. V lost 1 base and J lost 2, with 9 bases in between. In DNA form, the CDR3 reads TGTGCCAGCAGCTTGCAGGGCAGGCAAGAGACCCAGTACTTC. This gives the protein CASSLQGRQETQYF.

The chain employs TRBV29-1 and TRBJ2-3, with D uncertain. The V and J ends lost 7 bases and 3 bases respectively, with 17 bases between them. Looked up from germline, CDR1 is SQVTM and CDR2 is ANQGSEA. The CDR3 extends over 14 amino acids. In DNA, the CDR3 is TGCAGCGCTGCCGGTACCCCTGATACAGATACGCAGTATTTT. It is translated as CSAAGTPDTDTQYF.

The chain recombines TRBV29-1 with TRBJ2-1, with 14 bases matching TRBD2. CDR3 length: 13 amino acids. V shed 6 bases and J 14 bases; nucleotides not matched to a gene: 9. Germline loops: CDR1 SQVTM, CDR2 ANQGSEA. In DNA, the CDR3 is TGCAGCGTGGGGACTAGCGGGAGAAGCGTTGAGTTCTTC. Translation gives CSVGTSGRSVEFF.

This clonotype was seen many times. The gene calls are TRBV27 and TRBJ2-6; 9 nucleotides line up with TRBD1. The CDR3 length is 19 residues. Germline CDR1 and CDR2: MNHEY and SMNVEV (reference sequence). The trim removed 4 bases at V and 4 bases at J, leaving 14 bases unmatched. The CDR3, as DNA: TGTGCCAGCAGTTCCGACAGGGGGAGGACAATAAGGGGGGCCAACGTCCTGACTTTC. As protein: CASSSDRGRTIRGANVLTF.

This chain uses TRBV6-1 with TRBJ2-5, with 12 bases identical to TRBD2. The ends lost 7 bases at V and 5 bases at J; junction bases unmatched: 5. Looked up from germline, CDR1 is MNHNS and CDR2 is SASEGT. The CDR3 runs 14 residues. The CDR3 region is CASKTSGSGETQYF. In DNA, the CDR3 is TGTGCCAGCAAGACTAGCGGGAGTGGGGAGACCCAGTACTTC.

A few counts support this clonotype. A read error is possible here, since a much larger clone lies one base away. The chain carries TRBV3-1 and TRBJ1-6; no clear D gene. Germline loops: CDR1 LGHDT, CDR2 YNNKEL (reference sequence). The CDR3 covers 14 residues. V was shortened by 1 base and J by 15 bases, with 16 bases between the two germline ends. The DNA of the CDR3 is TGTGCCAGCAGCCAAGCTGAGACATGGCCACTCCTCCACTTT. Translation gives CASSQAETWPLLHF.

A few counts support this clonotype. This chain uses TRBV5-1 with TRBJ2-2; 8 bases agree with TRBD1. Germline CDR1 is SGHRS and CDR2 is YFSETQ. J lost 4 bases, V lost 4 bases, and 15 bases had no gene match. The CDR3 sequence is 18 residues long. In DNA, the CDR3 is TGCGCCAGCAGCATACTGTGGCAGGGGGCTTATGTCACCGGGGAGCTGTTTTTT. It yields the protein CASSILWQGAYVTGELFF. Looking up the rest from reference TRBV5-1 and TRBJ2-2 gives the full variable domain: KAGVTQTPRYLIKTRGQQVTLSCSPISGHRSVSWYQQTPGQGLQFLFEYFSETQRNKGNFPGRFSGRQFSNSRSEMNVSTLELGDSALYLCASSILWQGAYVTGELFFGEGSRLTVL.

This clonotype has just a few counts. This chain joins TRBV10-3 and TRBJ2-7; TRBD1 matches at 9 bases. Germline V gene lookup returns CDR1 ENHRY and CDR2 SYGVKD. This CDR3 has 15 amino acids. V lost 2 bases and J lost 2; bases outside the gene matches: 4. CDR3 coding DNA: TGTGCCATCAGTGAGCGTGGGACAGGGACCTACGAGCAGTACTTC. Amino acids: CAISERGTGTYEQYF.

The table lists this clonotype with a few counts. The chain recombines TRBV19 with TRBJ2-5, with 7 bases that match TRBD1. Germline CDR1 is LNHDA and CDR2 is SQIVND (reference sequence). The trim removed 3 bases at V and 4 bases at J, leaving 2 bases unmatched. The CDR3 runs to 13 residues. The CDR3 loop is CASSINRGETQYF. CDR3 bases: TGTGCCAGTAGTATCAACAGGGGAGAGACCCAGTACTTC.

In this sample, this clonotype turned up many times. This sequence joins TRBV28 and TRBJ2-7; no firm D call. This CDR3 comprises 18 residues. The germline V gene encodes CDR1 MDHEN and CDR2 SYDVKM. Trimming removed 6 bases from V and 3 bases from J, with 27 bases in between. CDR3 nucleotides: TGTGCCAGCAGCTTCCGGTTGAGCATTTCCCCCGCGCACTACGAGCAGTACTTC. Protein: CASSFRLSISPAHYEQYF.

This clonotype was picked up many times. The V gene is TRBV7-2, the J gene TRBJ2-1; D unresolved. This CDR3 spans 14 amino acids. V gave up 5 bases and J gave up 5 bases, with 13 bases separating them. From germline, CDR1 is SGHTA and CDR2 FQGNSA. In nucleotides, the CDR3 is TGTGCCAGCAGCCTCGGGCAACCACACAATGAGCAGTTCTTC. Its translation: CASSLGQPHNEQFF.

This clonotype was counted many times. The V and J genes are TRBV5-1 and TRBJ2-1, with 12 nucleotides matching TRBD2. The CDR3 length is 15 residues. Per germline, CDR1 SGHRS and CDR2 YFSETQ. Germline trimming cut 0 bases from V and 9 bases from J; bases unmatched to any gene: 4. CDR3 bases: TGCGCCAGCAGCTTGGCGACTAGCGGGAGCGGTGAGCAGTTCTTC. Its protein is CASSLATSGSGEQFF.

This clonotype was counted at least ten times. The V gene is TRBV18, the J gene TRBJ1-5; possible D gene TRBD1, 5 bases. The germline V gene encodes CDR1 KGHSH and CDR2 LQKENI. This CDR3 has 12 amino acids. Trimming took 2 bases from V and 10 from J, leaving 9 bases between them. CDR3 DNA: TGTGCCAGCTCACCAGGGAGGACACCCCAGCATTTT. It codes for CASSPGRTPQHF.

This clonotype appeared a single time. The chain combines TRBV6-1 with TRBJ1-5; D not resolved. The germline V gene encodes CDR1 MNHNS and CDR2 SASEGT. The CDR3 length is 17 residues. The V and J ends lost 5 bases and 2 bases respectively, with 19 bases between them. CDR3 sequence: CASSKSGPRGGNQPQHF. Written as DNA, the CDR3 is TGTGCCAGCAGTAAATCCGGGCCGAGAGGTGGCAATCAGCCCCAGCATTTT.

The chain has TRBV20-1 and TRBJ2-7, with a tentative D call TRBD2 (6 bases). CDR1 and CDR2 (germline): DFQATT, SNEGSKA (reference sequence). The CDR3 loop spans 13 amino acids. Deletions cut 6 bases from V and 0 bases from J, with 12 bases between. The CDR3 here is CSAERTNSYEQYF. The CDR3, as DNA: TGCAGTGCGGAGAGGACTAACTCCTACGAGCAGTACTTC.

This clonotype was found many times. This chain links TRBV29-1 with TRBJ2-3, with 7 nucleotides matching TRBD1. The trim removed 3 bases at V and 5 bases at J, leaving 11 bases unmatched. This CDR3 is 15 amino acids long. The germline CDR1 and CDR2 sequences are SQVTM and ANQGSEA. CDR3 DNA sequence: TGCAGCGTTGATGGCCCGACAGGGTTCGTAGATACGCAGTATTTT. The encoded protein is CSVDGPTGFVDTQYF.